The next 21 T cell receptor beta chains were all read from a single sample in a study of cytomegalovirus exposure and HLA in healthy donors. PCR primers comprised 60 Vbeta and 13 Jbeta primers. The table came from immunoSEQ multiplex PCR; TCRdb's copy has only in-frame clones and leaves some out. The table has under 200,000 clones, 65% to 80% seen once. Material for sequencing was PBMCs. Source of these receptors: a woman aged 40 to 50 in good health and CMV-seropositive.

This clone appeared a few times. This chain joins TRBV11-2 and TRBJ2-1; 7 nucleotides align to TRBD1. Germline V gives CDR1 SGHAT, CDR2 FQNNGV. V trimming: 6 bases; J trimming: 4 bases; junction bases outside the gene matches: 12. The CDR3 has 16 residues. The DNA for the CDR3 is TGTGCCAGCAGACCACCCGGGACAGCCCCTTACAATGAGCAGTTCTTC. Encoded protein: CASRPPGTAPYNEQFF.

The chain carries TRBV19 and TRBJ2-7, with 9 bases aligning to TRBD1. In germline, CDR1 is LNHDA, CDR2 SQIVND (reference sequence). This CDR3 has 16 amino acids. V was pared by 1 base and J by 7 bases, with 11 bases of the junction left unmatched. CDR3 sequence reads: CASSIAGGTGWREQYF. CDR3 DNA: TGTGCCAGTAGTATAGCTGGCGGGACAGGGTGGCGGGAGCAGTACTTC.

The chain employs TRBV5-1 and TRBJ2-5; 10 bases align to TRBD1. Germline CDR1 and CDR2: SGHRS and YFSETQ. CDR3 length: 15 residues. V dropped 0 bases and J dropped 4; count of bases not matched to a gene: 3. The CDR3 sequence: CASSLDRDRGETQYF. CDR3 in DNA: TGCGCCAGCAGCTTGGATCGGGACAGGGGAGAGACCCAGTACTTC.

The V gene is TRBV2, the J gene TRBJ1-5; possibly TRBD1 for D (6 bases). The germline CDR1 and CDR2 sequences are SNHLY and FYNNEI. V was shortened by 6 bases and J by 1 base, with 10 bases between the two germline ends. This CDR3 has 14 amino acids. This CDR3 reads CASRGQGSNQPQHF. The CDR3 DNA sequence: TGTGCCAGCAGAGGCCAGGGGAGCAATCAGCCCCAGCATTTT.

The CDR3 here is CASSPWAVGEKLFF. The CDR3, as DNA: TGTGCCAGCTCACCCTGGGCTGTAGGTGAAAAACTGTTTTTT. The gene calls are TRBV18 and TRBJ1-4; unclear D gene. Germline CDR1 reads KGHSH; CDR2 reads LQKENI. This CDR3 has 14 amino acids. The V gene lost 3 bases and the J gene lost 7 bases, with 12 bases spanning the gap.

This clone was detected a few times. The chain carries TRBV2 and TRBJ1-4; no reliable D call. The CDR3 runs to 14 residues. The germline gives CDR1 SNHLY, CDR2 FYNNEI. Between the trimmed V and J ends, which lost 7 bases and 8 bases, there was a span of 17 bases. The CDR3 sequence: CASMSSFVGEKLFF. In DNA, the CDR3 is TGTGCCAGCATGTCCTCCTTTGTGGGCGAAAAACTGTTTTTT.

The V gene is TRBV30, the J gene TRBJ1-5; 9 positions agree with TRBD1. This CDR3 spans 12 amino acids. Looked up from germline, CDR1 is GTSNPN and CDR2 is SVGIG (reference sequence). V was clipped by 8 bases and J by 4 bases; unmatched bases: 3. The CDR3 nucleotides read TGTGCCGGAGGACAGGGGAATCAGCCCCAGCATTTT. Translating gives CAGGQGNQPQHF.

This chain uses TRBV7-9 with TRBJ1-6, with D unresolved. Trimming left V 1 base short and J 5 bases short, with 6 bases between. The CDR3 has 14 residues. Germline CDR1 and CDR2: SEHNR and FQNEAQ (reference sequence). CDR3 bases: TGTGCCAGCAGCTTAGGTACAGATAATTCACCCCTCCACTTT. Encoded protein: CASSLGTDNSPLHF.

The rearrangement uses TRBV4-1 and TRBJ2-1, with D tentatively TRBD1 (6 bases). Germline V gene data show CDR1 as MGHRA and CDR2 as YSYEKL. Trimming shortened V by 2 bases and J by 4 bases, and 18 bases separated the two germline ends. CDR3 size: 17 residues. CDR3: CASSQRQAAEAYNEQFF. The CDR3, as DNA: TGCGCCAGCAGCCAACGACAGGCGGCTGAAGCTTACAATGAGCAGTTCTTC.

The J gene is TRBJ1-1, the V gene TRBV6-5, with D unresolved. Trimming took 4 bases from V and 1 from J, leaving 7 bases between them. This CDR3 contains 13 residues. Germline CDR1 and CDR2: MNHEY and SVGAGI. CDR3: CASSWSENTEAFF. CDR3 nucleotide sequence: TGTGCCAGCAGTTGGTCAGAGAACACTGAAGCTTTCTTT.

The chain has TRBV19 and TRBJ1-2, with TRBD1 matching over 8 bases. The V and J ends lost 9 bases and 4 bases, in that order; junction bases with no gene match: 10. This CDR3 is built from 14 residues. The germline V gene encodes CDR1 LNHDA and CDR2 SQIVND (reference sequence). The CDR3 DNA sequence: TGTGCCAGCACCCCAGGGGGCTCTTTCTATGGCTACACCTTC. It translates to CASTPGGSFYGYTF. The entire variable domain, with the rest obtained from reference TRBV19 and TRBJ1-2, is as follows: DGGITQSPKYLFRKEGQNVTLSCEQNLNHDAMYWYRQDPGQGLRLIYYSQIVNDFQKGDIAEGYSVSREKKESFPLTVTSAQKNPTAFYLCASTPGGSFYGYTFGSGTRLTVV.

The V and J genes are TRBV6-6 and TRBJ1-4; 7 bases agree with TRBD1. Trimming took 5 bases from V and 0 from J; bases not matched to a gene: 3. Germline CDR1 MNHNY, CDR2 SVGAGI (reference sequence). This CDR3 is 15 amino acids long. CDR3 residues: CASSRDSATNEKLFF. In DNA form, the CDR3 reads TGTGCCAGCAGTAGGGACAGCGCAACTAATGAAAAACTGTTTTTT.

The chain has TRBV5-6 and TRBJ2-7; a possible D gene is TRBD1 (5 bases). The CDR3 loop spans 16 amino acids. CDR1 and CDR2 (germline): SGHDT, YYEEEE. The V end was cut by 1 base, the J end by 2 bases, with 16 bases between. The CDR3 nucleotides read TGTGCCAGCAGCTTGTATATGGCAGGGATAACCTACGAGCAGTACTTC. This gives the protein CASSLYMAGITYEQYF.

The rearrangement links TRBV30 to TRBJ2-7, with TRBD1 matching 7 bases. The CDR3 is 13 residues long. Unmatched junction bases numbered 4, after V lost 3 bases and J lost 2 bases. Germline V lookup: CDR1 GTSNPN, CDR2 SVGIG (reference sequence). For the CDR3, the DNA is TGTGCCTGGAGGCCGGGACAGACCTACGAGCAGTACTTC. This gives the protein CAWRPGQTYEQYF.

This clone was seen more than once but under ten times. The chain is built from TRBV28 and TRBJ1-2; D perhaps matches TRBD1 (5 bases). This CDR3 has 13 amino acids. Trimming pared 8 bases from V and 4 bases from J, leaving 14 bases between. Per germline, CDR1 MDHEN and CDR2 SYDVKM. The CDR3 DNA reads as TGTGCCAGCGGGGGGACGACCTTCTATGGCTACACCTTC. The encoded protein is CASGGTTFYGYTF.

About this clone itself: Other DNA sequences of this sample code for an identical CDR3. The chain employs TRBV7-2 and TRBJ1-1; D might be TRBD1 (5 bases). Trimming shortened V by 5 bases and J by 5 bases, and 15 bases separated the two germline ends. Germline CDR1 and CDR2: SGHTA and FQGNSA. The CDR3 has 14 residues. CDR3 in amino acids: CASSPGGVGTEAFF. The CDR3 DNA follows: TGTGCCAGCAGCCCTGGGGGGGTGGGGACTGAAGCTTTCTTT.

V gene TRBV7-9 combines with J gene TRBJ1-2, with 12 bases that match TRBD1. This CDR3 has 14 amino acids. Germline V gene lookup returns CDR1 SEHNR and CDR2 FQNEAQ (reference sequence). Germline trimming cut 3 bases from V and 8 bases from J; bases unmatched to any gene: 4. This CDR3 reads CASSFPGQGAGYTF. CDR3 nucleotide sequence: TGTGCCAGCAGCTTCCCGGGACAGGGGGCCGGCTACACCTTC.

This chain connects TRBV30 to TRBJ1-4, with TRBD1 matching over 7 bases. The CDR3 is 13 amino acids. CDR1 GTSNPN and CDR2 SVGIG come from the germline V gene (reference sequence). J was trimmed by 5 bases and V by 4 bases; bases with no gene match: 4. The CDR3 nucleotides are TGTGCCTGGACCGGGACAGTAAATGAAAAACTGTTTTTT. Translation gives CAWTGTVNEKLFF.

J is TRBJ1-5 and V is TRBV6-4, with a weak D call TRBD1 (5 bases). Deletions cut 3 bases from V and 6 bases from J, with 12 bases between. Per germline, CDR1 MRHNA and CDR2 SNTAGT. The CDR3 length is 14 residues. The CDR3 DNA reads TGTGCCAGCAGTGAGATAGGGGATTTTCAGCCCCAGCATTTT. Translation: CASSEIGDFQPQHF.

As DNA, the CDR3 is TGCGCCAGCAGCCAAGGAGTGAACACTGAAGCTTTCTTT. Its translation: CASSQGVNTEAFF. The gene calls are TRBV4-1 and TRBJ1-1, with unresolved D. Germline assignment: CDR1 MGHRA and CDR2 YSYEKL. The CDR3 loop spans 13 amino acids. The V gene lost 1 base and the J gene lost 0 bases, with 3 bases spanning the gap.

The sample holds one count of this clone. The chain is built from TRBV19 and TRBJ1-2, with 11 bases that match TRBD1. The trim removed 5 bases at V and 8 bases at J, leaving 4 bases unmatched. Germline V gene sequence: CDR1 LNHDA, CDR2 SQIVND (reference sequence). The CDR3 is 13 residues long. The CDR3 region is CASSGQGALGYTF. In DNA form, the CDR3 reads TGTGCCAGTAGTGGACAGGGGGCTCTAGGCTACACCTTC.